This T cell receptor (beta chain) was sequenced during a study of early T cells in non-severe SARS-CoV-2 infection. Study summary: Sequenced material consisted of bulk RNA (from unsorted whole blood), and chains were unpaired.

The junction had 6 bases not matched to a gene; V was cut back by 0 bases and J by 8 bases. This CDR3 has 15 amino acids. Germline loops: CDR1 SGHNT, CDR2 YYREEE (reference sequence). This clonotype was seen at least ten times. The TCR library protocol was used to attach unique molecular identifiers. These identifiers were attached to individual cDNA molecules. TCRdb re-derived calls from the 5' RACE reads in MiXCR, one entry per CDR3 protein. Of around 63,000 distinct CDR3 sequences detected, 5% to 6.5% appear once; the ten largest clones hold 3% to 3.5%. This sequence originates from an adult who was a healthcare worker with PCR-confirmed SARS-CoV-2 infection or an uninfected control (not recorded which). The chain links TRBV5-4 to TRBJ2-1; TRBD2 matches at 9 bases. The sequencing used whole blood, collected at baseline. CDR3 region: CASSLAGVAGDEQFF. DNA for the CDR3: TGTGCCAGCAGCTTGGCCGGGGTAGCGGGAGATGAGCAGTTCTTC.